This T cell receptor (beta chain) was documented in a study of control samples from healthy donors and cancer patients. Assay used: immunoSEQ multiplex PCR; TCRdb lists only in-frame clones, some missing. Of about 130,000 clones listed, about nine tenths are singletons. Germline V gene lookup returns CDR1 SGHNT and CDR2 YYREEE (reference sequence). This CDR3 spans 15 amino acids. V lost 2 bases and J 1 base, leaving 13 bases between the germline ends. This receptor was taken from a man younger than 30 in good health. J is TRBJ2-7 and V is TRBV5-4; D is perhaps TRBD2 (7 bases). Sequencing was carried out using blood. DNA of the CDR3: TGTGCCAGCAGCTTCCGTCGGGGGGCATCCTACGAGCAGTACTTC. Residues: CASSFRRGASYEQYF.